The entry below describes one T cell receptor (beta chain). As yet, its antigen is unknown. Preparation of the TCRbeta library involved a method that used unique molecular identifiers. TCRdb processed the PCR reads anew with MiXCR; each CDR3 protein has one entry. Of 98,000 or so distinct CDR3 sequences listed, less than 25% are singletons. The length of the CDR3 is 16 residues. CDR1 MDHEN and CDR2 SYDVKM come from the germline V gene. V was clipped by 8 bases and J by 0 bases, with 14 bases between them. This sample stems from a study of T-cell reconstitution after alpha-beta-depleted transplantation in children. Study results and limitations: The origin of high day-60 TCRbeta diversity in some patients lay in surviving recipient T cells and thymic progenitors.

The source material was PBMCs, sampled before TCRalphabeta/CD19-depleted stem cell transplant. This chain joins TRBV28 and TRBJ2-6; D possibly corresponds to TRBD2 (5 bases). This receptor was identified in a boy aged 2 to 10 with acute lymphoblastic leukemia, due to receive a stem cell transplant. Here the CDR3 DNA reads TGTGCCAGCCATCCTAGCACAACCTCTGGGGCCAACGTCCTGACTTTC. This encodes CASHPSTTSGANVLTF.